This T cell receptor (beta chain) was documented in a study of OX40 agonist ivuxolimab in advanced cancers. Clones were read by immunoSEQ multiplex PCR, and TCRdb kept only the in-frame ones, dropping some. The data hold approximately 44,000 clones, with roughly nine tenths observed a single time. The CDR3 length is 12 residues. Germline CDR1 reads LGHNA; CDR2 reads YNFKEQ. Deletions cut 0 bases from V and 4 bases from J, with 4 bases between. A note on this clone: Its specificity is not known.

Study-wide points: Dosing at 0.1 to 3.0 mg/kg was accompanied by clonal expansion of CD4+ and CD8+ blood T cells by week 6.

The sequencing used CD4+ or CD8+ T cells sorted from blood, collected in a trial of the OX40 agonist ivuxolimab. The V call is TRBV4-2, the J call TRBJ2-7, with unresolved D. The receptor comes from an adult with an advanced solid tumor such as melanoma, head and neck, liver or kidney cancer. The CDR3 reads CASSQDGYEQYF. CDR3 DNA sequence: TGTGCCAGCAGCCAAGATGGTTACGAGCAGTACTTC.